Presented here are 26 T cell receptor beta chains from one specimen sequenced in a study of patients and donors after allogeneic stem cell transplantation. TCRdb re-called the RT-PCR reads with MiXCR, one entry per CDR3 protein. Of more than 150,000 distinct CDR3 sequences listed, approximately 25% are singletons. The source material was blood, either unsorted or a sorted T cell fraction (not recorded which). The receptor source for this set is a human donor who was either an allogeneic HSCT recipient or a stem cell or donor lymphocyte infusion donor (not recorded which). It is not recorded whose cells these are; they may come from a transplant donor.

The chain uses TRBV29-1 and TRBJ2-7; possibly TRBD1 for D (6 bases). Trimming took off 1 base at V and 3 bases at J, with 10 bases between the two ends. CDR1 and CDR2 from the germline V gene are SQVTM and ANQGSEA. CDR3 length: 13 amino acids. The chain's CDR3 is CSVEVGGDYEQYF. The CDR3 region has the DNA TGCAGCGTTGAAGTTGGGGGCGACTACGAGCAGTACTTC.

V is TRBV4-3 and J is TRBJ2-7; 8 bases line up with TRBD1. The CDR3 totals 15 residues. The trim removed 0 bases at V and 4 bases at J, leaving 5 bases unmatched. Germline CDR1 and CDR2: LGHNA and YSLEER. CDR3 region: CASSQEDRVWYEQYF. In DNA, the CDR3 is TGCGCCAGCAGCCAAGAGGACAGGGTGTGGTACGAGCAGTACTTC.

This clonotype was seen repeatedly, ten times or more. V usage is TRBV7-9 and J usage is TRBJ1-5; no clear D gene. The germline V gene has CDR1 SEHNR and CDR2 FQNEAQ (reference sequence). The CDR3 totals 16 residues. Trimming took off 0 bases at V and 1 base at J, with 10 bases between the two ends. The CDR3 reads CASSLAVGFSNQPQHF. In nucleotides, the CDR3 is TGTGCCAGCAGCTTAGCGGTCGGGTTCAGCAATCAGCCCCAGCATTTT.

This chain uses TRBV20-1 with TRBJ2-2, with D unclear. This CDR3 spans 13 amino acids. The germline V gene has CDR1 DFQATT and CDR2 SNEGSKA (reference sequence). V was shortened by 3 bases and J by 6 bases, with 11 bases between the two germline ends. CDR3 sequence: CSASHMRSGELFF. CDR3 nucleotide sequence: TGCAGTGCTAGCCATATGAGGTCCGGGGAGCTGTTTTTT.

The CDR3 loop is CASRTGLADPTDTQYF. In nucleotides, the CDR3 is TGTGCCAGCAGAACGGGACTAGCGGATCCCACAGATACGCAGTATTTT. The chain combines TRBV12-3 or TRBV12-4 with TRBJ2-3, with 11 bases matching TRBD2. Trimming at V came to 6 bases and at J to 2 bases, leaving 7 bases not matched to a gene. The CDR3 is 16 amino acids.

Only a few counts were recorded for this clonotype. This chain uses TRBV12-3 or TRBV12-4 with TRBJ1-1; D might be TRBD1 (5 bases). This CDR3 spans 13 amino acids. V gave up 3 bases and J gave up 5 bases, with 10 bases separating them. CDR3 loop: CASSFVGGTEAFF. The CDR3 nucleotides are TGTGCCAGCAGTTTCGTCGGGGGAACTGAAGCTTTCTTT.

A few counts support this clonotype. This chain connects TRBV28 to TRBJ2-7; 7 bases agree with TRBD1. The V gene end was trimmed by 3 bases and the J gene end by 3 bases; junction bases not matched to a gene: 5. The germline V gene has CDR1 MDHEN and CDR2 SYDVKM. The CDR3 runs to 14 residues. The CDR3 bases are TGTGCCAGCAGTTTCGGGGCAGGGGGCTACGAGCAGTACTTC. Protein: CASSFGAGGYEQYF.

The chain has TRBV12-3 or TRBV12-4 and TRBJ2-3; 8 nucleotides line up with TRBD2. The CDR3 is 15 residues long. Germline trimming cut 5 bases from V and 1 base from J; bases unmatched to any gene: 5. As DNA, the CDR3 is TGTGCCAGCAGTCCCAGCGGGAGTGGCACAGATACGCAGTATTTT. Residues: CASSPSGSGTDTQYF.

CDR3 loop: CSVLGLREVYGYTF. CDR3 nucleotide sequence: TGCAGCGTTCTGGGACTAAGAGAAGTCTATGGCTACACCTTC. V usage is TRBV29-1 and J usage is TRBJ1-2, with D perhaps TRBD1 (5 bases). V lost 5 bases to trimming and J lost 4 bases, with 17 bases between them. CDR1 and CDR2 from the germline V gene are SQVTM and ANQGSEA. The CDR3 length is 14 residues.

The genes are TRBV29-1 and TRBJ1-5, with a weak D call TRBD1 (5 bases). The germline V gene has CDR1 SQVTM and CDR2 ANQGSEA. V shed 7 bases and J shed 5 bases, with 12 bases lying between them. The CDR3 length is 12 residues. In DNA, the CDR3 is TGCAGCGCTTCAGGGAGAGATCAGCCCCAGCATTTT. This codes for CSASGRDQPQHF.

This rearrangement joins TRBV2 to TRBJ1-5, with a weak D call TRBD1 (6 bases). Germline V gene lookup returns CDR1 SNHLY and CDR2 FYNNEI. Trimming took 10 bases from V and 4 from J, leaving 11 bases between them. The CDR3 has 12 residues. CDR3 in DNA: TGTGCCACGGAGGGGGAGAATCAGCCCCAGCATTTT. It yields the protein CATEGENQPQHF. The variable domain in full, with the rest retrieved from reference TRBV2 and TRBJ1-5, is EPEVTQTPSHQVTQMGQEVILRCVPISNHLYFYWYRQILGQKVEFLVSFYNNEISEKSEIFDDQFSVERPDGSNFTLKIRSTKLEDSAMYFCATEGENQPQHFGDGTRLSIL.

The gene calls are TRBV7-9 and TRBJ2-7; D perhaps matches TRBD1 (5 bases). Trimming removed 1 base at V and 0 bases at J, with 10 bases between. The CDR3 sequence is 15 residues long. Germline V CDR1 and CDR2: SEHNR, FQNEAQ (reference sequence). The chain's CDR3 is CASSLGAGNSYEQYF. For the CDR3, the DNA is TGTGCCAGCAGCTTAGGGGCAGGGAACTCCTACGAGCAGTACTTC.

The chain couples TRBV20-1 to TRBJ1-5; D gene uncertain. This CDR3 is 14 amino acids long. V lost 3 bases, J lost 1 base, and 10 bases lay in between. Germline CDR1 is DFQATT and CDR2 is SNEGSKA (reference sequence). The CDR3 nucleotides read TGCAGTGCTAGCGAGGGTGACAGCAATCAGCCCCAGCATTTT. Encoded protein: CSASEGDSNQPQHF.

This rearrangement joins TRBV5-1 to TRBJ1-2, with D possibly being TRBD1 (6 bases). Deletions cut 4 bases from V and 2 bases from J, with 15 bases between. Germline loops: CDR1 SGHRS, CDR2 YFSETQ. CDR3 length: 15 amino acids. CDR3 nucleotides: TGCGCCAGCAGCGCAGACGGGACACTCAACTATGGCTACACCTTC. Amino acid sequence: CASSADGTLNYGYTF.

The chain couples TRBV6-2 or TRBV6-3 to TRBJ2-7; D might be TRBD1 (6 bases). Trimming removed 7 bases from V and 4 bases from J, with 14 bases in between. The CDR3 contains 13 residues. CDR1 and CDR2 (germline): MNHEY, SVGEGT. In DNA form, the CDR3 reads TGTGCCAGCAAAATCCCTCAGGGGTACGAGCAGTACTTC. This sequence encodes CASKIPQGYEQYF.

This clonotype was seen more than once but under ten times. J is TRBJ1-2 and V is TRBV11-3; 7 bases are shared with TRBD1. The CDR3 is 13 amino acids. Germline V gives CDR1 SGHNT, CDR2 YENEEA. The junction had 4 bases not matched to a gene; V was cut back by 5 bases and J by 4 bases. CDR3 in DNA: TGTGCCAGCAGCCAGGGACAGAGCTATGGCTACACCTTC. Amino acid sequence: CASSQGQSYGYTF.

The J gene is TRBJ1-2, the V gene TRBV7-9; perhaps TRBD1 as D (5 bases). V dropped 1 base and J dropped 0 bases, with 9 bases sitting between them. This CDR3 is built from 15 residues. Per the germline V gene, CDR1 is SEHNR and CDR2 is FQNEAQ (reference sequence). The CDR3 DNA follows: TGTGCCAGCAGCTTAGTCAGGGAGACTAACTATGGCTACACCTTC. Protein sequence: CASSLVRETNYGYTF.

This rearrangement joins TRBV4-2 to TRBJ1-3; 7 bases line up with TRBD1. The CDR3 is made up of 17 amino acids. V lost 1 base, J lost 2 bases, and 8 bases stayed unmatched. Per germline, CDR1 LGHNA and CDR2 YNFKEQ. The CDR3 nucleotides are TGTGCCAGCAGCCAAGTTATCTCACAGGGGCCTGGAAACACCATATATTTT. Translation gives CASSQVISQGPGNTIYF.

This clonotype has a count of ten or more. The chain has TRBV6-6 and TRBJ2-3, with 12 bases fitting TRBD2. The ends lost 6 bases at V and 1 base at J; junction bases unmatched: 8. CDR3 length: 17 residues. CDR1 is MNHNY, CDR2 SVGAGI, per germline (reference sequence). CDR3 residues: CASSRTSGAKRTDTQYF. The CDR3 DNA sequence: TGTGCCAGCAGCCGGACTAGCGGGGCCAAACGCACAGATACGCAGTATTTT.

In this sample, this clonotype turned up many times. V usage is TRBV12-3 or TRBV12-4 and J usage is TRBJ1-2; possibly TRBD1 for D (5 bases). This CDR3 has 13 residues. The ends were cut back, 4 bases at V and 4 bases at J, with 10 bases in the middle. CDR3 nucleotide sequence: TGTGCCAGCAGTTCAGGGTTCCCCTATGGCTACACCTTC. This sequence encodes CASSSGFPYGYTF.

The chain links TRBV4-2 to TRBJ2-7; D is perhaps TRBD1 (6 bases). CDR1 and CDR2 (germline): LGHNA, YNFKEQ. The germline V and J ends were trimmed by 0 bases and 3 bases, with 12 bases remaining between them. The CDR3 spans 15 residues. The CDR3 DNA sequence: TGTGCCAGCAGCCAAGATCAGGGGCTCAACTACGAGCAGTACTTC. Its protein is CASSQDQGLNYEQYF.

The sample holds a few counts of this clonotype. The V call is TRBV7-9, the J call TRBJ2-7; D is unresolved. V was cut by 5 bases and J by 4 bases, with 6 bases left in between. The CDR3 contains 11 residues. The V gene's germline CDR1 is SEHNR and CDR2 FQNEAQ (reference sequence). CDR3 nucleotides: TGTGCCAGCAGCCCGCAGTACGAGCAGTACTTC. Encoded protein: CASSPQYEQYF.

This clonotype was detected only a few times. The chain links TRBV6-6 to TRBJ2-7; no firm D call. Trimming pared 5 bases from V and 6 bases from J, leaving 11 bases between. Germline values: CDR1 MNHNY, CDR2 SVGAGI (reference sequence). CDR3 length: 12 residues. The CDR3 reads CASSLGLVEQYF. The CDR3 coding sequence is TGTGCCAGCAGTCTAGGCTTAGTCGAGCAGTACTTC.

This clonotype was counted only a few times. The chain uses TRBV5-1 and TRBJ2-2; possibly TRBD1 or TRBD2 for D (5 bases each). Trimming took off 2 bases at V and 0 bases at J, with 8 bases between the two ends. The CDR3 is 15 residues long. CDR1 is SGHRS, CDR2 YFSETQ, per germline. As DNA, the CDR3 is TGCGCCAGCAGCTTCCGGGACCCGAACACCGGGGAGCTGTTTTTT. Its translation is CASSFRDPNTGELFF.

The gene calls are TRBV20-1 and TRBJ2-7, with 11 bases that match TRBD2. The germline gives CDR1 DFQATT, CDR2 SNEGSKA (reference sequence). CDR3 length equals 15 residues. Losses at the gene ends were 4 bases for V and 3 bases for J; bases not matched to a gene: 8. CDR3 DNA sequence: TGCAGTGCTACCTCATCCGGGACTAGCGGCTACGAGCAGTACTTC. It codes for CSATSSGTSGYEQYF.

This clonotype came up a few times. The chain links TRBV7-3 to TRBJ2-1; D possibly matches TRBD1 or TRBD2 (5 bases each). Per germline, CDR1 SGHTA and CDR2 FQGTGA. The CDR3 sequence is 16 residues long. V shed 3 bases and J shed 8 bases, with 20 bases lying between them. The CDR3 protein is CASSLDPGPSVDEQFF. The CDR3 DNA is TGTGCCAGCAGCTTGGATCCGGGGCCGTCCGTCGATGAGCAGTTCTTC.